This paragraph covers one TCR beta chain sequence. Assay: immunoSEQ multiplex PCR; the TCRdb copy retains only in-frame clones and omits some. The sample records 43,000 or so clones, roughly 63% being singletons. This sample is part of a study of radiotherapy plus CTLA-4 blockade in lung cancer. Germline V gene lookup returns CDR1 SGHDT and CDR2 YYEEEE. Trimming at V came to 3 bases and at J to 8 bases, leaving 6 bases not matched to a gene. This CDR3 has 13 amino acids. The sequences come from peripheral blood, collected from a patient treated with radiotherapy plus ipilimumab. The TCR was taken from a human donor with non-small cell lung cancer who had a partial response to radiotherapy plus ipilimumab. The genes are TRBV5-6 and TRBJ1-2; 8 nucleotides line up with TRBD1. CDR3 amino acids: CASSWAGGVGYTF. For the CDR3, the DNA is TGTGCCAGCAGCTGGGCAGGGGGCGTGGGCTACACCTTC.